This TCR beta chain originates from a study of T cells in Graves' hyperthyroidism and ophthalmopathy. Study as a whole: Peripheral blood sampling occurred at initial diagnosis, before any treatment. Overall study findings and caveats: Peripheral blood also featured most of the thyroid clonotypes expanded above 0.001.

Inclusion characteristics of ophthalmopathy patients comprised a Clinical Activity Score of at least 3, a NOSPECS grade of at least 4, and duration under 3 months. Fresh peripheral blood, approximately 10 ml, yielded the PBMCs. Germline V gene lookup returns CDR1 MDHEN and CDR2 SYDVKM. CDR3 size: 14 residues. After removal of 9 bases from V and 1 base from J, the junction contained 5 bases not matched to a gene. This clonotype was detected many times. Its cognate antigen is unknown. TCR beta CDR3 sequences were amplified from RNA transcripts. HTBI primers drove first-round RT-PCR of the TCR CDR3. One entry per CDR3 protein results from TCRdb running MiXCR on the multiplex PCR reads. The sample has over 500,000 distinct CDR3 sequences; about 15% are singletons.

Sequenced: blood. This TCR was recovered from a woman in her late teens or twenties with Graves' ophthalmopathy. The V and J genes are TRBV28 and TRBJ2-3, with 9 bases lining up with TRBD1. The CDR3 here is CASGDRVRTDTQYF. The CDR3 coding sequence is TGTGCCAGTGGGGACAGGGTTCGCACAGATACGCAGTATTTT.